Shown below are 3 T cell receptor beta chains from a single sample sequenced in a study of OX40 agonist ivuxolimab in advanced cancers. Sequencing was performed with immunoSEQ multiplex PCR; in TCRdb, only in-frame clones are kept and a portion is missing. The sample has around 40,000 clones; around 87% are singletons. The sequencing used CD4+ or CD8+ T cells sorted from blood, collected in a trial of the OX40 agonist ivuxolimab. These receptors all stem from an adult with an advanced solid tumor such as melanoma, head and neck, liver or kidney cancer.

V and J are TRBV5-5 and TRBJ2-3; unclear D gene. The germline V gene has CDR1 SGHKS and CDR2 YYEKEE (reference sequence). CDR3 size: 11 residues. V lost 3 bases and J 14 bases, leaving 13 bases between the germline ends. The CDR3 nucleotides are TGTGCCAGCAGCTCGGACCGTCTGCTGTATTTT. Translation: CASSSDRLLYF.

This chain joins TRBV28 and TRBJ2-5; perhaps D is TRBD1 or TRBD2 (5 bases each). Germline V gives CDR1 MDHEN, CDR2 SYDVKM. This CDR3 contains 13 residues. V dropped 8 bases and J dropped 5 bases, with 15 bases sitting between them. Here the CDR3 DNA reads TGTGCCAGCTTAGAGGGGAAGGAGGAGACCCAGTACTTC. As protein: CASLEGKEETQYF.

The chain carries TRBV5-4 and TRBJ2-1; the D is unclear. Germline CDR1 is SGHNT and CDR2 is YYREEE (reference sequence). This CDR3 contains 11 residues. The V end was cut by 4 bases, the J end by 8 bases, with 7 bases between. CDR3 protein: CASSRGDEQFF. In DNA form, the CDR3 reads TGTGCCAGCAGCCGTGGGGATGAGCAGTTCTTC.